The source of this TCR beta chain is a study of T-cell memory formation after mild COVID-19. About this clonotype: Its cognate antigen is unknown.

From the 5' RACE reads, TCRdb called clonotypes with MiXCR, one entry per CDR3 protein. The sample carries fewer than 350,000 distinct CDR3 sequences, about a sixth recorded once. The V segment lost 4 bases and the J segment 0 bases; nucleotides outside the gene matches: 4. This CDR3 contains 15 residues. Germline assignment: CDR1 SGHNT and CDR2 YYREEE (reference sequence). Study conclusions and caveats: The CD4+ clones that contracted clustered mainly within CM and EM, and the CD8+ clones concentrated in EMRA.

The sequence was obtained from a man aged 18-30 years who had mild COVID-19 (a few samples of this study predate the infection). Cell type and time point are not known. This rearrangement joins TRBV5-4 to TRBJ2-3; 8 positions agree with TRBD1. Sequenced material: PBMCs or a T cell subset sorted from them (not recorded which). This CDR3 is CASSAGQGSTDTQYF. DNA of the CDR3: TGTGCCAGCAGCGCAGGACAGGGTAGCACAGATACGCAGTATTTT.